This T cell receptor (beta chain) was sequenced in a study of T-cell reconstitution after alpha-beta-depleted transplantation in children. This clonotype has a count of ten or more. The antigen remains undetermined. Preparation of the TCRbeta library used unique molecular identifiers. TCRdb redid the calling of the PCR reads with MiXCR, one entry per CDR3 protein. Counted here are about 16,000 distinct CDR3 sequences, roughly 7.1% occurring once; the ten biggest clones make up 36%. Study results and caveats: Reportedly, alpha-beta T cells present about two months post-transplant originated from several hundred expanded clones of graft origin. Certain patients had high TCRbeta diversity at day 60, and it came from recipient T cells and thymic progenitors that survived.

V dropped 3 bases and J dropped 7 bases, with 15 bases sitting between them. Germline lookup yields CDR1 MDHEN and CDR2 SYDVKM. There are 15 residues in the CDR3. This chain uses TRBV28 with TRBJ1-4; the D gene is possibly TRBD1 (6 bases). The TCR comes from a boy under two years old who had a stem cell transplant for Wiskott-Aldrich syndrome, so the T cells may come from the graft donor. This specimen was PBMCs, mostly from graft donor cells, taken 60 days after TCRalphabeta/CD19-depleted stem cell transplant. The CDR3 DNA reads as TGTGCCAGCAGTTTTTTGAGGGGGGATGTTGAAAAACTGTTTTTT. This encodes CASSFLRGDVEKLFF.